This TCR beta chain was sequenced for a study of cytomegalovirus exposure and HLA in healthy donors. The CDR3 totals 16 residues. The junction had 15 bases not matched to a gene; V was cut back by 6 bases and J by 4 bases. Germline CDR1 reads MDHEN; CDR2 reads SYDVKM. The PCR used 60 Vbeta and 13 Jbeta primers. Data came from immunoSEQ multiplex PCR; TCRdb stores just in-frame clones and leaves some out. The data contain approximately 220,000 clones, 75% to 80% of them singletons. Study results and limitations: The only immune exposure information that was available was CMV serostatus. In a later analysis, at a false discovery rate of 0.05, fewer than 20,000 TCR beta sequences were associated with HLA alleles. Analyzed later, most CMV-associated TCR beta chains appeared HLA-restricted.

This clone was seen a few times. The antigen is unknown. This clonotype was sampled from a man aged 18 to 30 in good health and CMV-seronegative. V gene TRBV28 combines with J gene TRBJ2-7; 7 bases map to TRBD2. The sequenced sample was PBMCs. The CDR3 protein is CASSRIAPSGMYEQYF. CDR3 in DNA: TGTGCCAGCAGCCGAATCGCCCCCAGCGGGATGTACGAGCAGTACTTC.